What follows is one T cell receptor beta chain and its context. Its antigen is unidentified. CDR1 and CDR2 from the germline V gene are LNHDA and SQIVND (reference sequence). The CDR3 length is 13 residues. V was cut by 3 bases and J by 8 bases, with 10 bases left in between. The record originates from a study of T cell responses to AZD1222 COVID-19 vaccine. Notes on the study in general: The study found Spike-specific TCR breadth and depth rose after two AZD1222 doses. In a largely white British group with more females than males, clonal diversity was possibly underestimated. Scientists sampled the repertoires only once the peak T cell response had passed.

This table comes from immunoSEQ multiplex PCR, and its TCRdb copy is limited to in-frame clones, with some not included. Among about 140,000 clones listed, 85% to 95% were seen once. Material: peripheral blood, obtained after recovery from COVID-19. The clonotype was recovered from an adult who had recovered from COVID-19. This sequence joins TRBV19 and TRBJ2-2; D not certain. In nucleotides, the CDR3 is TGTGCCAGTAGTATTACAAGTCTGGGGGAGCTGTTTTTT. It is translated as CASSITSLGELFF.